One and the same sample provided the 26 T cell receptor beta chains below, sequenced in a study of identical twins. Using its own MiXCR run on the 5' RACE reads, TCRdb lists one record per CDR3 protein. Found here are 550,000 to 800,000 distinct CDR3 sequences, under 8.5% of them singletons; the top ten hold 1.6%. In addition, the sample was reused for a study of yellow fever vaccine responses in identical twins.

Sequencing was carried out using PBMCs. These receptors were collected from a woman younger than 35 in good health.

V and J are TRBV18 and TRBJ1-5; 10 bases match TRBD1. Trimming cost V 3 bases and J 6 bases; bases outside gene matches: 5. Germline V CDR1 and CDR2: KGHSH, LQKENI. The CDR3 has 15 residues. This chain's CDR3 is CASSPGTGEFQPQHF. The DNA of the CDR3 is TGTGCCAGCTCACCGGGGACAGGGGAATTTCAGCCCCAGCATTTT.

CDR3 sequence (DNA): TGCAGTGCTGGGGGGCTAGCGGGAGAGGAAGAGCAGTACTTC. This codes for CSAGGLAGEEEQYF. The chain has TRBV20-1 and TRBJ2-7, with 10 bases matching TRBD2. CDR1 and CDR2 (germline): DFQATT, SNEGSKA (reference sequence). J was trimmed by 7 bases and V by 5 bases; bases with no gene match: 11. The length of the CDR3 is 14 residues.

This clonotype was found many times. The chain uses TRBV4-2 and TRBJ2-1; D is possibly TRBD1 or TRBD2 (5 bases each). The CDR3 loop spans 16 amino acids. Germline V CDR1 and CDR2: LGHNA, YNFKEQ. The ends were cut back, 0 bases at V and 7 bases at J, with 16 bases in the middle. CDR3 sequence reads: CASSQDFGDGDNEQFF. The CDR3 DNA sequence: TGTGCCAGCAGCCAAGATTTTGGGGACGGGGATAATGAGCAGTTCTTC.

The chain links TRBV7-6 to TRBJ2-1; 10 bases agree with TRBD2. The V segment lost 9 bases and the J segment 5 bases; nucleotides outside the gene matches: 4. Looked up from germline, CDR1 is SGHVS and CDR2 is FNYEAQ. The CDR3 contains 13 residues. The CDR3 DNA is TGTGCCAGTATAGCGGGAGGTGACAATGAGCAGTTCTTC. Translation gives CASIAGGDNEQFF.

The table lists this clonotype with a few counts. J is TRBJ2-6 and V is TRBV6-1; 9 positions agree with TRBD1. V lost 2 bases to trimming and J lost 0 bases; unmatched junction nucleotides: 5. In germline, CDR1 is MNHNS, CDR2 SASEGT. This CDR3 has 18 amino acids. CDR3 in DNA: TGTGCCAGCAGTGAAAGCGGGACAGGGAGCTCTGGGGCCAACGTCCTGACTTTC. Its protein product is CASSESGTGSSGANVLTF.

This clonotype was seen many times. The V and J genes are TRBV7-9 and TRBJ1-5, with TRBD1 as a possible D gene (5 bases). This CDR3 comprises 14 residues. V was clipped by 4 bases and J by 2 bases, with 9 bases between them. Germline-derived CDR1 and CDR2 are SEHNR and FQNEAQ (reference sequence). This CDR3 is CASSWGRGNQPQHF. The CDR3 DNA sequence: TGTGCCAGCAGCTGGGGCAGGGGCAATCAGCCCCAGCATTTT.

In its sample, this clonotype was seen a few times. V usage is TRBV2 and J usage is TRBJ2-3; 7 bases line up with TRBD2. CDR3 length equals 16 residues. J lost 2 bases, V lost 3 bases, and 8 bases had no gene match. Germline V gene lookup returns CDR1 SNHLY and CDR2 FYNNEI. The CDR3 bases are TGTGCCAGCAGTGAGGGGAGGGGTAGTGTCACAGATACGCAGTATTTT. Protein sequence: CASSEGRGSVTDTQYF. Full variable domain (outside the CDR3, taken from reference TRBV2 and TRBJ2-3): EPEVTQTPSHQVTQMGQEVILRCVPISNHLYFYWYRQILGQKVEFLVSFYNNEISEKSEIFDDQFSVERPDGSNFTLKIRSTKLEDSAMYFCASSEGRGSVTDTQYFGPGTRLTVL.

This clonotype was recorded many times. The V call is TRBV20-1, the J call TRBJ1-5, with TRBD1 as a possible D gene (5 bases). V was trimmed by 5 bases and J by 1 base, leaving 12 bases between them. Per germline, CDR1 DFQATT and CDR2 SNEGSKA (reference sequence). CDR3 length equals 14 residues. The CDR3, as DNA: TGCAGTGCTGCAGGGTTAGCGAGCAATCAGCCCCAGCATTTT. Residues: CSAAGLASNQPQHF.

The sample holds many counts of this clonotype. The chain couples TRBV5-1 to TRBJ2-1; D is undetermined. Trimming stripped 4 bases from V and 6 bases from J, with 20 bases between. The germline CDR1 and CDR2 sequences are SGHRS and YFSETQ. The CDR3 sequence is 16 residues long. CDR3 sequence (DNA): TGCGCCAGCAGCCGTCAGCCCTACGGCCCTACCAATGAGCAGTTCTTC. Amino acids: CASSRQPYGPTNEQFF.

This clonotype was seen repeatedly, ten times or more. The gene calls are TRBV7-6 and TRBJ1-2; maybe TRBD1 (5 bases). Germline V gives CDR1 SGHVS, CDR2 FNYEAQ. This CDR3 has 15 amino acids. Trimming stripped 5 bases from V and 5 bases from J, with 18 bases between. The CDR3 loop is CASSPVGWRGYGYTF. The DNA for the CDR3 is TGTGCCAGCAGCCCCGTGGGGTGGAGGGGTTATGGCTACACCTTC. The whole variable domain, remainder taken from reference TRBV7-6 and TRBJ1-2, is GAGVSQSPRYKVTKRGQDVALRCDPISGHVSLYWYRQALGQGPEFLTYFNYEAQQDKSGLPNDRFSAERPEGSISTLTIQRTEQRDSAMYRCASSPVGWRGYGYTFGSGTRLTVV.

This clonotype has a handful of counts. The genes are TRBV6-2 or TRBV6-3 and TRBJ2-7; D call uncertain. Between the trimmed V and J ends, which lost 6 bases and 2 bases, there was a span of 11 bases. CDR1 and CDR2 (germline): MNHEY, SVGEGT. This CDR3 spans 13 amino acids. The DNA of the CDR3 is TGTGCCAGCAGAAGCCAAAACGCCTACGAGCAGTACGTC. As protein: CASRSQNAYEQYV.

This clonotype turned up a few times. The CDR3 DNA is TGTGCCAGCAGCTTAGTGGCGGGAGGGCCAATTAATGAGCAGTTCTTC. It encodes CASSLVAGGPINEQFF. V is TRBV7-3 and J is TRBJ2-1; 9 nucleotides agree with TRBD2. The V gene end was trimmed by 2 bases and the J gene end by 7 bases; junction bases not matched to a gene: 9. Germline CDR1 is SGHTA and CDR2 is FQGTGA. The CDR3 is 16 amino acids.

The J gene is TRBJ2-1, the V gene TRBV24-1; 8 bases map to TRBD2. This CDR3 is 14 amino acids long. Looked up from germline, CDR1 is KGHDR and CDR2 is SFDVKD. J gave up 10 bases and V 7 bases, and 11 bases lay outside the gene matches. CDR3 region: CATRPTGGAMEQFF. CDR3 in DNA: TGTGCCACCAGACCCACGGGAGGGGCAATGGAGCAGTTCTTC.

In this sample, this clonotype turned up a few times. The chain couples TRBV20-1 to TRBJ2-2, with unresolved D. CDR3 length: 12 residues. Per the germline V gene, CDR1 is DFQATT and CDR2 is SNEGSKA (reference sequence). The V and J ends lost 0 bases and 7 bases respectively, with 6 bases between them. The CDR3 bases are TGCAGTGCTAGAGACTTTAACGGGGAGCTGTTTTTT. As protein: CSARDFNGELFF.

This clonotype has a count of ten or more. V gene TRBV6-5 combines with J gene TRBJ1-1, with D tentatively TRBD1 (6 bases). This CDR3 is built from 14 residues. The V end lost 4 bases, the J end lost 5 bases, and 14 bases lay between the germline ends. The germline CDR1 and CDR2 sequences are MNHEY and SVGAGI. As DNA, the CDR3 is TGTGCCAGCAGTTGGGGTGTAGGGGGAACTGAAGCTTTCTTT. Its translation is CASSWGVGGTEAFF.

This clonotype was found a few times. The chain employs TRBV20-1 and TRBJ2-5; TRBD2 aligns across 13 bases. Trimming cost V 5 bases and J 4 bases; bases outside gene matches: 1. Germline V gene sequence: CDR1 DFQATT, CDR2 SNEGSKA (reference sequence). This CDR3 region has 13 residues. CDR3 region: CSAGLAGVETQYF. In nucleotides, the CDR3 is TGCAGTGCTGGACTAGCGGGAGTAGAGACCCAGTACTTC.

This clonotype has only a few counts. This rearrangement joins TRBV15 to TRBJ1-4; D is undetermined. V lost 0 bases to trimming and J lost 6 bases, with 8 bases between them. CDR3 size: 14 residues. Per germline, CDR1 LNHNV and CDR2 YYDKDF (reference sequence). This CDR3 is CATSRDNSHEKLFF. The CDR3 coding sequence is TGTGCCACCAGCAGAGATAACAGCCATGAAAAACTGTTTTTT.

This clonotype turned up a few times. V gene TRBV10-2 combines with J gene TRBJ2-7; the match to TRBD1 covers 9 bases. CDR1 WSHSY and CDR2 SAAADI come from the germline V gene. This CDR3 contains 14 residues. V was clipped by 0 bases and J by 6 bases; unmatched bases: 3. This CDR3 is CASSESWTGVEQYF. CDR3 coding DNA: TGCGCCAGCAGTGAGTCTTGGACAGGGGTCGAGCAGTACTTC.

This clonotype was found a few times. V gene TRBV4-1 combines with J gene TRBJ2-1, with 9 bases fitting TRBD2. V lost 0 bases and J lost 6; bases outside the gene matches: 15. CDR3 length equals 19 residues. Germline CDR1 and CDR2: MGHRA and YSYEKL. CDR3 residues: CASSQDRSVAGGPGNEQFF. CDR3 in DNA: TGCGCCAGCAGCCAAGATAGATCAGTGGCGGGGGGGCCCGGCAATGAGCAGTTCTTC.

This clonotype was counted ten times or more. The J gene is TRBJ2-1, the V gene TRBV12-3 or TRBV12-4; 7 nucleotides align to TRBD1. This CDR3 comprises 16 residues. V trimming: 5 bases; J trimming: 4 bases; junction bases outside the gene matches: 11. CDR3 sequence reads: CASSPLQGKGYNEQFF. The DNA for the CDR3 is TGTGCCAGCAGTCCCTTACAGGGGAAGGGGTACAATGAGCAGTTCTTC.

This CDR3 reads CASSPQVGTDTQYF. The CDR3 DNA follows: TGTGCCAGCAGCCCGCAGGTGGGCACAGATACGCAGTATTTT. This chain connects TRBV7-9 to TRBJ2-3; D ambiguous. The germline gives CDR1 SEHNR, CDR2 FQNEAQ (reference sequence). This CDR3 comprises 14 residues. The ends were cut back, 5 bases at V and 1 base at J, with 10 bases in the middle.

This clonotype was picked up many times. This sequence joins TRBV12-3 or TRBV12-4 and TRBJ2-3; 11 positions match TRBD2. The CDR3 has 17 residues. Germline trimming cut 6 bases from V and 6 bases from J; bases unmatched to any gene: 14. The CDR3 here is CASSPQLAGGPPDTQYF. The CDR3 DNA sequence: TGTGCCAGCAGCCCCCAGCTAGCGGGGGGACCACCTGATACGCAGTATTTT.

The V call is TRBV14, the J call TRBJ2-7, with TRBD1 matching 11 bases. The CDR3 contains 17 residues. CDR1 is SGHDN, CDR2 FVKESK, per germline. V lost 0 bases, J lost 4 bases, and 8 bases stayed unmatched. This CDR3 is CASSQEAPGQGGYEQYF. Here the CDR3 DNA reads TGTGCCAGCAGCCAAGAGGCCCCGGGACAGGGGGGATACGAGCAGTACTTC.

The chain employs TRBV20-1 and TRBJ1-5; D is ambiguous. The CDR3 contains 14 residues. CDR1 and CDR2 from the germline V gene are DFQATT and SNEGSKA (reference sequence). Trimming removed 0 bases at V and 1 base at J, with 7 bases between. The CDR3 region has the DNA TGCAGTGCTAGAGACGGACCCAGCAATCAGCCCCAGCATTTT. Its translation is CSARDGPSNQPQHF.

This clonotype was observed a handful of times. The V call is TRBV19, the J call TRBJ2-7, with 10 positions matching TRBD2. Germline V gene sequence: CDR1 LNHDA, CDR2 SQIVND (reference sequence). With V trimmed by 4 bases and J by 3 bases, 3 bases remained unmatched. The CDR3 spans 14 residues. CDR3 DNA: TGTGCCAGTAGTAAACTAGCGGGAATCTACGAGCAGTACTTC. Translation gives CASSKLAGIYEQYF.

This clonotype was detected many times. The chain links TRBV7-9 to TRBJ2-5; 9 bases fit TRBD1. Germline CDR1 SEHNR, CDR2 FQNEAQ (reference sequence). V trimming: 4 bases; J trimming: 5 bases; junction bases outside the gene matches: 5. This CDR3 region has 14 residues. The CDR3 coding sequence is TGTGCCAGCAGCTCAACAGGGGGCGGTGAGACCCAGTACTTC. Protein product: CASSSTGGGETQYF.